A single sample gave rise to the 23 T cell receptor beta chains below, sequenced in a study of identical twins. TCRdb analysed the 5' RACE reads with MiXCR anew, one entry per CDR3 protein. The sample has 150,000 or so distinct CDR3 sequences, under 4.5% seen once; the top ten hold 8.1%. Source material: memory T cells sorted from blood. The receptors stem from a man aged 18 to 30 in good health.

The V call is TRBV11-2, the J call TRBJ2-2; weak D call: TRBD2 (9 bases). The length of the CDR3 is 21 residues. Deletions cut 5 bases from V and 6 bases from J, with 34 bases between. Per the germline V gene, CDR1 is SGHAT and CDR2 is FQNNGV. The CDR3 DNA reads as TGTGCCAGCAGCACACGAATGGCAGGGGGCGATAGCGGGAGATTCGCCGGGGAGCTGTTTTTT. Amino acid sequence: CASSTRMAGGDSGRFAGELFF.

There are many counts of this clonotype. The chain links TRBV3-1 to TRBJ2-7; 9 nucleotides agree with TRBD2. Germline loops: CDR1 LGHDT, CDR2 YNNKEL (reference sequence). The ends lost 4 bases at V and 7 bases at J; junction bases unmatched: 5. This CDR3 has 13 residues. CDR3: CASSPGLAGEQYV. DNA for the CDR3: TGTGCCAGCAGCCCGGGACTAGCTGGGGAGCAGTACGTC.

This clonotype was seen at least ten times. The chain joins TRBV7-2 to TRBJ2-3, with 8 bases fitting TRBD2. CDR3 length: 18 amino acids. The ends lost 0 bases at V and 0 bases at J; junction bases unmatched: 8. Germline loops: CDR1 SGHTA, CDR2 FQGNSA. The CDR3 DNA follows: TGTGCCAGCAGCTTAGCCGCCACACTAGCGGCTAGCACAGATACGCAGTATTTT. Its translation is CASSLAATLAASTDTQYF.

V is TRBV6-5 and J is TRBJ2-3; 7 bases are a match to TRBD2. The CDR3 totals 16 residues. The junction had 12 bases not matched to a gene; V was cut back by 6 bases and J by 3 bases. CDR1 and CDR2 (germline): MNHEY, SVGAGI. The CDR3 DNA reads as TGTGCCAGCAGCTATGGGAGGGCGATGAGGACAGATACGCAGTATTTT. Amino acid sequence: CASSYGRAMRTDTQYF.

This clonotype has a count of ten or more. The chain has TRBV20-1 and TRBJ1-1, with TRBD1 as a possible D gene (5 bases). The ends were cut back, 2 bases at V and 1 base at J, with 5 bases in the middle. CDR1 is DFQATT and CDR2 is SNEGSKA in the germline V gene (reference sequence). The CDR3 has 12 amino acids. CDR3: CSARTGNTEAFF. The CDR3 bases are TGCAGTGCTAGAACAGGGAACACTGAAGCTTTCTTT.

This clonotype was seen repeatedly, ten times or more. Written as DNA, the CDR3 is TGCGCCAGCAGCTGGGGACAGGGTGGCACTGAAGCTTTCTTT. It yields the protein CASSWGQGGTEAFF. The J gene is TRBJ1-1, the V gene TRBV5-1; 9 bases agree with TRBD1. The V segment lost 3 bases and the J segment 4 bases; nucleotides outside the gene matches: 4. The CDR3 loop spans 14 amino acids. Germline V gene lookup returns CDR1 SGHRS and CDR2 YFSETQ.

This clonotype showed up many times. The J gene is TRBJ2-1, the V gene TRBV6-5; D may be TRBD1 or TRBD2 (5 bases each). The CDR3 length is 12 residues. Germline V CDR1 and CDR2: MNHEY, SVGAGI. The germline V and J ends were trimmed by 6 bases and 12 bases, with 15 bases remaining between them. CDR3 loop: CASRPRWGRQFF. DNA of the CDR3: TGTGCCAGCAGGCCACGGTGGGGACGGCAGTTCTTC.

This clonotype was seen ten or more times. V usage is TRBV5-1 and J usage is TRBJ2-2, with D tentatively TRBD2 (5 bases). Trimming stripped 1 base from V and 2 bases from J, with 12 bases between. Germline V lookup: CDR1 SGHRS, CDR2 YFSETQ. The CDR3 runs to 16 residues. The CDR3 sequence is CASSLLSRGNTGELFF. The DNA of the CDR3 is TGCGCCAGCAGCTTGCTTTCTCGGGGTAACACCGGGGAGCTGTTTTTT.

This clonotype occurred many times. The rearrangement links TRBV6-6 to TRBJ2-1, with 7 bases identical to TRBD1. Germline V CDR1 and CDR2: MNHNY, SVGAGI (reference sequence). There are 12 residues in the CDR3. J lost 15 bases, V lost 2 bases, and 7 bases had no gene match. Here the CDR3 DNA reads TGTGCCAGCAGTTACCGGGGACAGAAGGGGTTCTTC. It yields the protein CASSYRGQKGFF.

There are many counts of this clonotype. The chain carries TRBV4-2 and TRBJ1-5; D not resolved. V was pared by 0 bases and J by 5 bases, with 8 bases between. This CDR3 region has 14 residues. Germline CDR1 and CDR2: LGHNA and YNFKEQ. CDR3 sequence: CASSQDPLYQPQHF. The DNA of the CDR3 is TGTGCCAGCAGCCAAGACCCCCTTTATCAGCCCCAGCATTTT.

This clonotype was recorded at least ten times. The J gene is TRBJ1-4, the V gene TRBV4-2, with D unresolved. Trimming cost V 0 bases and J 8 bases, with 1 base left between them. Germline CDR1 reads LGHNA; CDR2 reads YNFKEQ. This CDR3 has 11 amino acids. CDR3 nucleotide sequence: TGTGCCAGCAGCCAAGAGGAAAAACTGTTTTTT. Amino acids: CASSQEEKLFF.

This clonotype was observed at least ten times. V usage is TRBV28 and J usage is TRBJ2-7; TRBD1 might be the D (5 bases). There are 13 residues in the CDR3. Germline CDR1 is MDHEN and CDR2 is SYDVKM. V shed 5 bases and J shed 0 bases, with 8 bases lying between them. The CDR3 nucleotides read TGTGCCAGCAGTGGGGCAAACTCCTACGAGCAGTACTTC. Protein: CASSGANSYEQYF.

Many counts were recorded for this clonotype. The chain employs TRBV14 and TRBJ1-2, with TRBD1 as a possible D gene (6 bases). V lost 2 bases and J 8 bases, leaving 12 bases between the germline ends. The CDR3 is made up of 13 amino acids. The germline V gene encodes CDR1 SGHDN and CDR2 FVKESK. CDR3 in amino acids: CASSQLQGSGYTF. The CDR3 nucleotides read TGTGCCAGCAGCCAACTACAGGGATCGGGCTACACCTTC.

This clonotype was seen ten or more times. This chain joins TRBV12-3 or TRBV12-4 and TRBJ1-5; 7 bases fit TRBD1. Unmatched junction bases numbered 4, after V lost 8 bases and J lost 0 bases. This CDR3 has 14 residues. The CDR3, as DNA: TGTGCCAGCGGGACAGACCCTAGCAATCAGCCCCAGCATTTT. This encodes CASGTDPSNQPQHF.

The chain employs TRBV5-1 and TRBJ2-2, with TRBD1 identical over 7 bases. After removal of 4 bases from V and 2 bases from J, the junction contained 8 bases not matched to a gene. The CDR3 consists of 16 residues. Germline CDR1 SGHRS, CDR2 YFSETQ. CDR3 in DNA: TGCGCCAGCAGCCCCTCCGACAGGGTCAACACCGGGGAGCTGTTTTTT. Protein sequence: CASSPSDRVNTGELFF.

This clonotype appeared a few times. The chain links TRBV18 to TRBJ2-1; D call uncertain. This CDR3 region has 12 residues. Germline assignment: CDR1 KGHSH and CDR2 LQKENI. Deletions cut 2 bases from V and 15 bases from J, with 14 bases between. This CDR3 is CASSPNTLGAFF. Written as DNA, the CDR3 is TGTGCCAGCTCACCAAATACCTTAGGAGCGTTCTTC.

CDR3 sequence reads: CASSTGTGSGYGYTF. The DNA for the CDR3 is TGTGCCAGCAGTACCGGGACAGGGAGTGGCTATGGCTACACCTTC. This sequence joins TRBV12-3 or TRBV12-4 and TRBJ1-2, with TRBD1 identical over 9 bases. The CDR3 spans 15 residues. With V trimmed by 5 bases and J by 4 bases, 8 bases remained unmatched.

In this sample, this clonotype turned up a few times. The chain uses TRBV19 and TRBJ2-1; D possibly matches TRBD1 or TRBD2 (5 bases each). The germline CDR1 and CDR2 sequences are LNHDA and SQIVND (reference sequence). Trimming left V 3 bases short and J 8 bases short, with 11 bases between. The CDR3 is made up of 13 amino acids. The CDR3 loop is CASSIGVRDEQFF. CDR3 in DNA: TGTGCCAGTAGTATCGGGGTCAGGGATGAGCAGTTCTTC.

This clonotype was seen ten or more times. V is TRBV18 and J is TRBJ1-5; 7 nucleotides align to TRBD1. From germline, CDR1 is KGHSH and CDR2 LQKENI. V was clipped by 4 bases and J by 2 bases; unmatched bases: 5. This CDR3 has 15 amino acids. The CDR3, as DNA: TGTGCCAGCTCACAGGGGGCCGTTGGCAATCAGCCCCAGCATTTT. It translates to CASSQGAVGNQPQHF.

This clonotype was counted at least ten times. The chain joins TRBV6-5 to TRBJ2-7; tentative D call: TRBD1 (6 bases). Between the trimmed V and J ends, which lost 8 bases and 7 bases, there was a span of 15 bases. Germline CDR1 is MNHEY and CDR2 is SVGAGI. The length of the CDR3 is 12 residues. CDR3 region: CASSIQGSEQYF. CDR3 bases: TGTGCCAGCTCTATACAGGGTTCAGAGCAGTACTTC.

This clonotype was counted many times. CDR3 in DNA: TGTGCCAGCAGGACAGGAGATTTTGGAGATACGCAGTATTTT. Translation: CASRTGDFGDTQYF. This rearrangement joins TRBV25-1 to TRBJ2-3; a weak D match, TRBD1 (6 bases). Germline V CDR1 and CDR2: MGHDK, SYGVNS. The V end lost 6 bases, the J end lost 5 bases, and 15 bases lay between the germline ends. This CDR3 comprises 14 residues.

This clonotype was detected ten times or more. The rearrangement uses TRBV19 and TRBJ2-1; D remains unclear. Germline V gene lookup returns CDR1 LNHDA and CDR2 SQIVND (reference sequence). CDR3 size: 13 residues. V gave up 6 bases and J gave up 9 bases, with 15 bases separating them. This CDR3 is CASSDRVTSEQFF. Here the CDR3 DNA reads TGTGCCAGTAGCGACCGAGTCACGAGTGAGCAGTTCTTC.

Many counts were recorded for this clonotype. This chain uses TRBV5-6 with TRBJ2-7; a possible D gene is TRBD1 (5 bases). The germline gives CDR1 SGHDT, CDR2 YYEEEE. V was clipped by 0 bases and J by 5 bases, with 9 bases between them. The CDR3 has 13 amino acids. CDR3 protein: CASSLEGRHEQYV. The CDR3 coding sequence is TGTGCCAGCAGCTTGGAGGGGCGCCACGAGCAGTACGTC.